These T cell receptor beta chains were read from a single sample in a study of monozygotic twins with inflammatory bowel disease. Reprocessing the 5' RACE reads, TCRdb reports a single entry for every CDR3 protein and omits DNA. This repertoire includes 300,000 to 400,000 distinct CDR3 sequences. Sequencing input: blood. These receptors were obtained from a human donor with ulcerative colitis or Crohn's disease, or a healthy co-twin of an affected twin (not recorded which). Both conserved end residues are part of each CDR3.

J gene | V gene | CDR3 protein
TRBJ1-2 | TRBV29-1 | CSVEGQEGGYTF
TRBJ2-7 | TRBV3-1 | CASSQVPRAYEQYF
TRBJ1-1 | TRBV29-1 | CSVVYGGVGTEAFF
TRBJ2-1 | TRBV5-1 | CASSLVDRAEQFF
TRBJ1-5 | TRBV5-1 | CASSWRVLHNQPQHF
TRBJ2-1 | TRBV20-1 | CSGGGQGFYNEQFF
TRBJ2-1 | TRBV6-2/TRBV6-3 | CATNIDSLSSYNEQFF
TRBJ1-6 | TRBV19 | CASSSDRGGNSPLHF
TRBJ1-5 | TRBV5-1 | CASSLGQGNNQPQHF
TRBJ2-2 | TRBV5-1 | CASSLVRIPGELFF
TRBJ1-6 | TRBV6-5 | CASSYSDRGNNSPLHF
TRBJ2-7 | TRBV7-6 | CASSLAGRGYEQYF
TRBJ2-2 | TRBV9 | CASSVATTNTWELFF
TRBJ2-7 | TRBV7-3 | CASSLQWDNYEQYF
TRBJ2-1 | TRBV6-2/TRBV6-3 | CASSSQAVTNEQFF
TRBJ2-4 | TRBV29-1 | CSVGTDLAKNMQYF
TRBJ1-5 | TRBV20-1 | CSARELTGGQPQHF
TRBJ2-2 | TRBV4-3 | CASSRRQGTNTGELFF
TRBJ2-3 | TRBV5-1 | CASSQRRSDTQYF
TRBJ2-7 | TRBV6-1 | CASSSQWTGNYEQYF
TRBJ2-5 | TRBV9 | CASSEGTRTETQYF
TRBJ2-5 | TRBV28 | CASSQLKTRDLSQETQYF
TRBJ2-5 | TRBV7-2 | CASSPPGRQETQYF
TRBJ2-5 | TRBV20-1 | CSARDLWRGGRQETQYF